This T cell receptor beta chain was documented in a study of T cell repertoires in cytomegalovirus infection. Germline lookup yields CDR1 DFQATT and CDR2 SNEGSKA (reference sequence). The J segment lost 1 base and the V segment lost 6 bases, leaving 4 bases of the junction unmatched. This CDR3 contains 14 residues. This clonotype was recorded at least ten times. TCRdb ran MiXCR on the reads and lists one entry per CDR3 protein. Among 400,000 to 550,000 distinct CDR3 sequences listed, about 10% were seen once. The sequenced sample consisted of PBMCs. V and J are TRBV20-1 and TRBJ1-5, with 9 bases aligning to TRBD1. This receptor was obtained from a human donor in good health (CMV status not recorded). Some clones in this sample may be carry-over from other donors' samples. The CDR3 loop reads CSAGGQGSNQPQHF. The CDR3, as DNA: TGCAGTGCGGGGGGACAGGGAAGCAATCAGCCCCAGCATTTT.